The next 4 T cell receptor beta chains were all read from a single sample in a study of T cell responses to AZD1222 COVID-19 vaccine. Assay: immunoSEQ multiplex PCR; the TCRdb copy retains only in-frame clones and omits some. The sample has 120,000 or so clones, 90% seen once. This sample comprised peripheral blood, obtained on day 0 of AZD1222 vaccination. The source is an adult in good health.

The rearrangement links TRBV28 to TRBJ2-7, with a tentative D call TRBD2 (5 bases). Germline CDR1 and CDR2: MDHEN and SYDVKM. V shed 2 bases and J shed 6 bases, with 23 bases lying between them. The CDR3 is 17 amino acids. The CDR3 nucleotides read TGTGCCAGCAGTTTAGTGGAGCGGAGCGTCGGTTTTTCCGAGCAGTACTTC. Its translation is CASSLVERSVGFSEQYF.

The CDR3 coding sequence is TGTGCCAGTAGTATAGGCAGGGATGTAGATACGCAGTATTTT. Its protein is CASSIGRDVDTQYF. The gene calls are TRBV19 and TRBJ2-3, with TRBD1 as a possible D gene (5 bases). The germline CDR1 and CDR2 sequences are LNHDA and SQIVND (reference sequence). Between the trimmed V and J ends, which lost 1 base and 5 bases, there was a span of 10 bases. The CDR3 is 14 residues long.

V usage is TRBV4-2 and J usage is TRBJ1-1, with D hard to call. Germline V gene data show CDR1 as LGHNA and CDR2 as YNFKEQ. Trimming cost V 2 bases and J 1 base, with 11 bases left between them. This CDR3 is 15 amino acids long. Here the CDR3 reads CASSQMGTANTEAFF. CDR3 bases: TGTGCCAGCAGCCAAATGGGAACAGCGAACACTGAAGCTTTCTTT.

The chain uses TRBV5-4 and TRBJ1-1; unclear D gene. Trimming left V 2 bases short and J 1 base short, with 3 bases between. The V gene's germline CDR1 is SGHNT and CDR2 YYREEE (reference sequence). The length of the CDR3 is 12 residues. CDR3 sequence (DNA): TGTGCCAGCAGCTTCCCGAACACTGAAGCTTTCTTT. This translates into CASSFPNTEAFF.